A single sample is the source of the 28 T cell receptor beta chains below, sequenced in a study of blood T cell repertoires in COVID-19. Clones were sequenced by immunoSEQ multiplex PCR, and TCRdb holds only the in-frame ones, with some missing. Counted here are almost 250,000 clones, 75% to 85% occurring once; the ten biggest clones make up over 7.5%. Sequencing was performed on PBMCs or T cells enriched from blood (not recorded which). These receptors were obtained from a woman aged 50 to 65 with acute COVID-19.

The chain is built from TRBV7-8 and TRBJ2-1; 8 nucleotides line up with TRBD2. Germline values: CDR1 SGHVS, CDR2 FQNEAQ. The V gene end was trimmed by 1 base and the J gene end by 9 bases; junction bases not matched to a gene: 11. This CDR3 spans 16 amino acids. CDR3 loop: CASSLGRPGGPFEQFF. CDR3 in DNA: TGTGCCAGCAGCTTAGGTCGGCCGGGGGGGCCTTTTGAGCAGTTCTTC.

V and J are TRBV6-1 and TRBJ2-3; 7 bases map to TRBD2. This CDR3 region has 18 residues. CDR1 MNHNS and CDR2 SASEGT come from the germline V gene. The trim removed 2 bases at V and 8 bases at J, leaving 19 bases unmatched. This chain's CDR3 is CASSENRIGDYILITQYF. CDR3 DNA sequence: TGTGCCAGCAGTGAAAATAGAATTGGGGACTACATCTTGATTACGCAGTATTTT.

This rearrangement joins TRBV6-5 to TRBJ2-5, with D possibly being TRBD2 (5 bases). V shed 6 bases and J shed 5 bases, with 16 bases lying between them. Germline V gene sequence: CDR1 MNHEY, CDR2 SVGAGI. The CDR3 extends over 14 amino acids. The CDR3 nucleotides are TGTGCCAGCAGCCACGGACTGCCTTCGGAGACCCAGTACTTC. This codes for CASSHGLPSETQYF.

CDR3 protein: CASTTGQGTEAFF. The CDR3 bases are TGTGCCAGTACAACCGGACAGGGCACTGAAGCTTTCTTT. The rearrangement joins TRBV19 to TRBJ1-1; 8 bases fit TRBD1. With V trimmed by 7 bases and J by 4 bases, 5 bases remained unmatched. Germline V CDR1 and CDR2: LNHDA, SQIVND (reference sequence). This CDR3 has 13 amino acids.

A few counts support this clone. The DNA of the CDR3 is TGTGCCAGCAGCTGGGGGGTGAATGAGCAGTTCTTC. It is translated as CASSWGVNEQFF. V usage is TRBV5-8 and J usage is TRBJ2-1; D is perhaps TRBD2 (6 bases). Trimming took 3 bases from V and 7 from J, leaving 8 bases between them. Germline CDR1 and CDR2: SGHTS and YDEGEE. The CDR3 length is 12 residues.

The gene calls are TRBV21-1 and TRBJ1-1; the table gives TRBD1 as D, unverified against the DNA. TRBV21-1 is a documented pseudogene. The CDR3 runs to 13 residues. The CDR3 coding sequence is TGTGCCAGCAGCAGTAGGGGGAACACTGAAGCTTTCTTT. This encodes CASSSRGNTEAFF.

The chain carries TRBV7-9 and TRBJ1-6; possible D gene TRBD1, 5 bases. Between the trimmed V and J ends, which lost 5 bases and 4 bases, there was a span of 9 bases. Germline CDR1 and CDR2: SEHNR and FQNEAQ (reference sequence). The CDR3 is 14 residues long. The CDR3 region has the DNA TGTGCCAGCAGCGGAGGGGTGTATAATTCACCCCTCCACTTT. It specifies CASSGGVYNSPLHF. Full variable domain (rest looked up from reference TRBV7-9 and TRBJ1-6): DTGVSQNPRHKITKRGQNVTFRCDPISEHNRLYWYRQTLGQGPEFLTYFQNEAQLEKSRLLSDRFSAERPKGSFSTLEIQRTEQGDSAMYLCASSGGVYNSPLHFGNGTRLTVT.

The V gene is TRBV7-3, the J gene TRBJ2-1, with 14 nucleotides matching TRBD2. The CDR3 covers 18 residues. Unmatched junction bases numbered 12, after V lost 5 bases and J lost 6 bases. Germline-derived CDR1 and CDR2 are SGHTA and FQGTGA. This CDR3 reads CASSTHHSGTSGGNEQFF. The CDR3 DNA reads as TGTGCCAGCAGCACGCATCACTCCGGGACTAGCGGGGGCAATGAGCAGTTCTTC. Using reference TRBV7-3 and TRBJ2-1 for the parts outside the CDR3, the full variable domain is GAGVSQTPSNKVTEKGKYVELRCDPISGHTALYWYRQSLGQGPEFLIYFQGTGAADDSGLPNDRFFAVRPEGSVSTLKIQRTERGDSAVYLCASSTHHSGTSGGNEQFFGPGTRLTVL.

The rearrangement links TRBV27 to TRBJ1-6; 11 positions agree with TRBD1. Germline V gene lookup returns CDR1 MNHEY and CDR2 SMNVEV (reference sequence). V was clipped by 7 bases and J by 14 bases; unmatched bases: 13. The CDR3 loop spans 15 amino acids. CDR3 loop: CASTSWDRGIRALHF. CDR3 coding DNA: TGTGCCAGCACCTCATGGGACAGGGGGATTAGGGCCCTCCACTTT.

V and J are TRBV30 and TRBJ2-5, with 8 bases fitting TRBD2. From germline, CDR1 is GTSNPN and CDR2 SVGIG (reference sequence). Trimming took 4 bases from V and 3 from J; bases not matched to a gene: 13. CDR3 size: 16 residues. CDR3 loop: CAWTMGLRAGEETQYF. CDR3 in DNA: TGTGCCTGGACCATGGGACTCAGAGCGGGGGAAGAGACCCAGTACTTC. The full variable domain, with the rest looked up from reference TRBV30 and TRBJ2-5, is SQTIHQWPATLVQPVGSPLSLECTVEGTSNPNLYWYRQAAGRGLQLLFYSVGIGQISSEVPQNLSASRPQDRQFILSSKKLLLSDSGFYLCAWTMGLRAGEETQYFGPGTRLLVL.

The chain uses TRBV7-9 and TRBJ1-2; the D gene is possibly TRBD1 (5 bases). Trimming cost V 5 bases and J 4 bases, with 14 bases left between them. The germline CDR1 and CDR2 sequences are SEHNR and FQNEAQ (reference sequence). This CDR3 comprises 14 residues. DNA of the CDR3: TGTGCCAGCAGCCAAGAAGGGGAGGGCTATGGCTACACCTTC. This translates into CASSQEGEGYGYTF.

V gene TRBV11-2 combines with J gene TRBJ2-7, with D perhaps matching TRBD1 (6 bases). The CDR3 loop spans 14 amino acids. Trimming pared 4 bases from V and 4 bases from J, leaving 14 bases between. Germline V gene lookup returns CDR1 SGHAT and CDR2 FQNNGV. The DNA of the CDR3 is TGTGCCAGCAGCTCTTTACAGGGAGTTTACGAGCAGTACTTC. This encodes CASSSLQGVYEQYF. The whole variable domain, filled in from reference TRBV11-2 and TRBJ2-7, reads EAGVAQSPRYKIIEKRQSVAFWCNPISGHATLYWYQQILGQGPKLLIQFQNNGVVDDSQLPKDRFSAERLKGVDSTLKIQPAKLEDSAVYLCASSSLQGVYEQYFGPGTRLTVT.

The V and J genes are TRBV19 and TRBJ1-4, with TRBD1 as a possible D gene (6 bases). V shed 5 bases and J shed 5 bases, with 12 bases lying between them. Germline V gives CDR1 LNHDA, CDR2 SQIVND (reference sequence). The CDR3 is 14 residues long. The CDR3 DNA sequence: TGTGCCAGTAGTGAACAGGGTATCAATGAAAAACTGTTTTTT. It yields the protein CASSEQGINEKLFF.

V usage is TRBV9 and J usage is TRBJ2-2; 9 bases line up with TRBD2. Losses at the gene ends were 0 bases for V and 8 bases for J; bases not matched to a gene: 8. Germline V lookup: CDR1 SGDLS, CDR2 YYNGEE. The CDR3 consists of 16 residues. The CDR3 sequence is CASSVETPRGGGELFF. CDR3 DNA sequence: TGTGCCAGCAGCGTAGAGACCCCGCGGGGGGGAGGGGAGCTGTTTTTT.

The chain employs TRBV30 and TRBJ1-3; D gene uncertain. Germline-derived CDR1 and CDR2 are GTSNPN and SVGIG (reference sequence). This CDR3 has 14 residues. Trimming pared 3 bases from V and 0 bases from J, leaving 9 bases between. CDR3 amino acids: CAWRDGSSGNTIYF. CDR3 in DNA: TGTGCCTGGAGGGATGGGAGCTCTGGAAACACCATATATTTT.

The chain joins TRBV5-1 to TRBJ2-7; weak D call: TRBD2 (5 bases). The germline V gene encodes CDR1 SGHRS and CDR2 YFSETQ. The germline V and J ends were trimmed by 8 bases and 7 bases, with 19 bases remaining between them. The CDR3 length is 13 residues. CDR3 nucleotide sequence: TGCGCCAGACCTCCCGACTACGTCGGGGAGCAGTACTTC. Its translation is CARPPDYVGEQYF.

The V gene is TRBV11-2, the J gene TRBJ2-7; 8 bases align to TRBD1. Germline values: CDR1 SGHAT, CDR2 FQNNGV. The CDR3 sequence is 15 residues long. V shed 4 bases and J 4 bases; nucleotides not matched to a gene: 9. The CDR3, as DNA: TGTGCCAGCAGCTATGGAAGGACAGGGATTTACGAGCAGTACTTC. Protein sequence: CASSYGRTGIYEQYF.

V and J are TRBV7-2 and TRBJ2-3, with 11 bases fitting TRBD2. V lost 6 bases to trimming and J lost 0 bases; unmatched junction nucleotides: 5. Germline-derived CDR1 and CDR2 are SGHTA and FQGNSA. The CDR3 consists of 16 residues. In DNA, the CDR3 is TGTGCCAGCAGGGACGGGACTAGCGGAAGCACAGATACGCAGTATTTT. Translating gives CASRDGTSGSTDTQYF.

The chain carries TRBV19 and TRBJ1-5; 9 nucleotides match TRBD1. The J segment lost 1 base and the V segment lost 3 bases, leaving 7 bases of the junction unmatched. Germline V gene data show CDR1 as LNHDA and CDR2 as SQIVND (reference sequence). The CDR3 extends over 17 amino acids. The CDR3 coding sequence is TGTGCCAGTAGTATCCGGTCGGGACAGGGAAGCAATCAGCCCCAGCATTTT. Translating gives CASSIRSGQGSNQPQHF.

The V gene is TRBV5-1, the J gene TRBJ1-3; 11 positions match TRBD1. The trim removed 4 bases at V and 4 bases at J, leaving 10 bases unmatched. There are 17 residues in the CDR3. In germline, CDR1 is SGHRS, CDR2 YFSETQ. The CDR3 spells CASSTPSGQGDGNTIYF. For the CDR3, the DNA is TGCGCCAGCAGCACGCCGTCGGGACAGGGGGACGGAAACACCATATATTTT.

This clone has just one count. The CDR3, as DNA: TGTGCCAGCAGCTTAGATGGGCCAGGGCGGTATGGCTACACCTTC. It codes for CASSLDGPGRYGYTF. The rearrangement uses TRBV11-2 and TRBJ1-2; a possible D gene is TRBD1 (5 bases). V lost 0 bases and J lost 5, with 13 bases in between. The CDR3 is made up of 15 amino acids. Germline CDR1 is SGHAT and CDR2 is FQNNGV.

This chain connects TRBV4-3 to TRBJ1-2; TRBD1 matches 9 bases. The CDR3 is 14 residues long. The germline V gene has CDR1 LGHNA and CDR2 YSLEER. V lost 3 bases and J lost 8; bases outside the gene matches: 7. The CDR3 DNA reads as TGCGCCAGCAGCCAGGGGACAGGGCAGCAGGGCTACACCTTC. It is translated as CASSQGTGQQGYTF.

The V gene is TRBV2, the J gene TRBJ2-1; TRBD2 matches 14 bases. Trimming cost V 6 bases and J 8 bases; bases outside gene matches: 6. This CDR3 is built from 15 residues. Germline assignment: CDR1 SNHLY and CDR2 FYNNEI. The CDR3 spells CASSGLAGGRDEQFF. The CDR3, as DNA: TGTGCCAGCAGCGGACTAGCGGGGGGCCGGGATGAGCAGTTCTTC.

The rearrangement joins TRBV6-2 or TRBV6-3 to TRBJ1-2, with TRBD1 as a possible D gene (5 bases). The CDR3 covers 16 residues. The germline CDR1 and CDR2 sequences are MNHEY and SVGEGT. V was pared by 2 bases and J by 0 bases, with 13 bases between. The CDR3 reads CASSYPRGTSNYGYTF. CDR3 nucleotides: TGTGCCAGCAGTTACCCGCGGGGGACCTCTAACTATGGCTACACCTTC.

This chain joins TRBV5-8 and TRBJ2-6; 9 positions match TRBD1. The germline CDR1 and CDR2 sequences are SGHTS and YDEGEE. The CDR3 has 16 residues. After removal of 6 bases from V and 4 bases from J, the junction contained 8 bases not matched to a gene. The DNA of the CDR3 is TGTGCCAGCACCCTGGACAGGGGAGCCGGGGCCAACGTCCTGACTTTC. It specifies CASTLDRGAGANVLTF.

The V and J genes are TRBV9 and TRBJ2-1; TRBD2 agrees at 10 bases. CDR1 and CDR2 (germline): SGDLS, YYNGEE. The CDR3 has 18 residues. Trimming at V came to 3 bases and at J to 3 bases, leaving 12 bases not matched to a gene. The CDR3 bases are TGTGCCAGCAGCGAGGGAGGGCTAGCGGGGGCTTTCTACAATGAGCAGTTCTTC. Translation: CASSEGGLAGAFYNEQFF.

The chain combines TRBV20-1 with TRBJ1-1; unclear D gene. The V end was cut by 6 bases, the J end by 5 bases, with 10 bases between. The germline CDR1 and CDR2 sequences are DFQATT and SNEGSKA (reference sequence). The CDR3 totals 11 residues. CDR3 coding DNA: TGCAGTGCCGGGAGAGGGACTGAAGCTTTCTTT. Translation gives CSAGRGTEAFF.

This sequence joins TRBV5-1 and TRBJ1-1, with D possibly matching TRBD1 (6 bases). Trimming took off 4 bases at V and 1 base at J, with 14 bases between the two ends. The CDR3 runs to 15 residues. Per the germline V gene, CDR1 is SGHRS and CDR2 is YFSETQ. CDR3 in amino acids: CASSMFEGGNTEAFF. CDR3 DNA: TGCGCCAGCAGCATGTTCGAAGGGGGGAACACTGAAGCTTTCTTT.